The 3 T cell receptor beta chains below were found in one sample sequenced in a study of CD39 and CD103 CD8 tumor-infiltrating T cells. The repertoire was sequenced with immunoSEQ multiplex PCR; TCRdb's copy has only in-frame clones and lacks some. The table includes around 8,100 clones, around 66% detected once. Sequenced input: CD8+ T cells sorted from blood. This sample's subset: total memory CD8 T cells (CD45RA-CCR7+/-) from blood or uninvolved lymph node. All receptors come from a human donor with head and neck squamous cell carcinoma.

This sequence joins TRBV29-1 and TRBJ2-1; D call uncertain. CDR3 length equals 12 residues. Germline loops: CDR1 SQVTM, CDR2 ANQGSEA. V lost 0 bases to trimming and J lost 8 bases, with 8 bases between them. The CDR3 DNA follows: TGCAGCGTTGAAGAAAAGGTCCATGAGCAGTTCTTC. Its translation: CSVEEKVHEQFF.

This chain uses TRBV4-3 with TRBJ2-7, with a weak D call TRBD1 (5 bases). The germline gives CDR1 LGHNA, CDR2 YSLEER. Trimming cost V 1 base and J 5 bases, with 9 bases left between them. The CDR3 contains 13 residues. As DNA, the CDR3 is TGCGCCAGCAGCCAAGGGGGCTTCAACGAGCAGTACTTC. Its protein is CASSQGGFNEQYF.

This clone was observed a few times. This chain links TRBV27 with TRBJ2-5, with 9 bases that match TRBD1. CDR3 length: 15 residues. Germline V CDR1 and CDR2: MNHEY, SMNVEV (reference sequence). V lost 5 bases and J lost 5; bases outside the gene matches: 9. The CDR3 loop is CASSITGTGWETQYF. CDR3 nucleotide sequence: TGTGCCAGCAGTATAACCGGGACAGGGTGGGAGACCCAGTACTTC.